The T cell receptor beta chain described here comes from a study of T-cell reconstitution after alpha-beta-depleted transplantation in children. This clonotype was recorded a few times. Germline assignment: CDR1 SGHRS and CDR2 YFSETQ. The CDR3 sequence is 14 residues long. V lost 3 bases to trimming and J lost 0 bases, with 7 bases between them. Unique molecular identifiers tagged the TCRbeta library. TCRdb ran MiXCR on the PCR reads and lists one entry per CDR3 protein. This sample has about 500,000 distinct CDR3 sequences, with about an eighth found just once. This TCR came from a female patient between 2 and 15 years old who had a stem cell transplant for aplastic anemia, so the T cells may come from the graft donor. The sample was PBMCs, mostly from graft donor cells, taken 180 days after TCRalphabeta/CD19-depleted stem cell transplant. J is TRBJ2-1 and V is TRBV5-1; D uncertain. CDR3 coding DNA: TGCGCCAGCAGCTCCCTAAGCTCCTACAATGAGCAGTTCTTC. This codes for CASSSLSSYNEQFF.